A selection of T cell receptor beta chains follows, all from one sample in a study of identical twins. MiXCR was run by TCRdb on the 5' RACE reads, yielding one entry per CDR3 protein. The profile covers approximately 220,000 distinct CDR3 sequences, with around 8.1% appearing a single time and just under 2% taken by the ten largest. This same sample was also part of a study on yellow fever vaccine responses in identical twins.

Sequencing was carried out using memory (CD45RO+) T cells sorted from blood. All receptors come from a young woman in good health. The CDR3 runs from the conserved cysteine through the conserved F or W.

v_call,j_call,cdr3_aa
TRBV7-2,TRBJ1-2,CASSSPGQTGGLGYTF
TRBV4-3,TRBJ1-6,CASSHDGQASSYNSPLHF
TRBV15,TRBJ2-3,CASQAGGTDTQYF
TRBV5-1,TRBJ2-7,CASSLGLGKGEGGDPYEQYF
TRBV4-1,TRBJ2-3,CASSQASSGRLDTQYF
TRBV5-1,TRBJ1-1,CASNLGQGAKADTEAFF
TRBV29-1,TRBJ2-3,CSVSGGTDTQYF
TRBV12-3/TRBV12-4,TRBJ1-6,CASSNAPGGPQSPLHF
TRBV11-2,TRBJ2-7,CASSLMRGGYEQYF
TRBV2,TRBJ2-2,CASRQSHSNTGELFF
TRBV7-3,TRBJ2-6,CASSFGPRDSGANVLTF
TRBV7-9,TRBJ2-3,CASSKHEGPDTQYF
TRBV5-6,TRBJ2-2,CASSVGPRIRTGELFF
TRBV9,TRBJ2-3,CASSVDSPSTDTQYF
TRBV25-1,TRBJ2-7,CASSEGVDYEQYF
TRBV29-1,TRBJ1-5,CSVGQTSNQPQQF
TRBV20-1,TRBJ2-7,CSATRQGTEQYF
TRBV6-4,TRBJ2-3,CASSDAEAEPQYF
TRBV20-1,TRBJ1-5,CSAPGQGRSNQPQHF
TRBV4-3,TRBJ2-1,CASSQETSLAGGLGEQFF
TRBV7-2,TRBJ2-1,CASSLGSFEQFF
TRBV5-1,TRBJ2-5,CASSDPGLQQETQYF
TRBV11-3,TRBJ2-1,CASSARDLYEQFF
TRBV20-1,TRBJ2-7,CSARPTTGYEQYF
TRBV28,TRBJ2-7,CASRTGNFYEQYF
TRBV5-1,TRBJ2-7,CASSSTGPSYEQYF
TRBV28,TRBJ2-7,CASSLGPEQYF
TRBV30,TRBJ2-3,CAWKRAGTTDTQYF
TRBV20-1,TRBJ2-4,CSARVQASGDIQYF
TRBV7-2,TRBJ1-3,CASSLALPAYTGNTIYF
TRBV10-2,TRBJ1-4,CASSGPGLGEKLFF
TRBV4-3,TRBJ2-5,CASSQDRGFGETQYF
TRBV10-3,TRBJ1-2,CAIRRSDRETKYGYTF
TRBV14,TRBJ2-3,CASSQALWSGTQYF
TRBV28,TRBJ2-7,CASSLAMVGIDSSGPSYEQYF
TRBV9,TRBJ2-2,CASSGRVNTGELFF
TRBV4-2,TRBJ2-1,CASSPGPGDRHEQFF
TRBV24-1,TRBJ1-5,CATSEGTVSYSNQPQHF
TRBV3-1,TRBJ2-1,CASSQDDRSYNEQFF
TRBV11-2,TRBJ2-1,CASSLGREIRLDEQFF
TRBV11-1,TRBJ2-1,CARSPPPSGGAESYNEQFF
TRBV5-1,TRBJ2-5,CASSFGGAVTETQYF
TRBV7-2,TRBJ2-1,CASSLDRAPVEQFF
TRBV15,TRBJ2-3,CATSRDWAGGRTDTQYF
TRBV28,TRBJ2-7,CASSSTGGSSYEQYF
TRBV4-3,TRBJ2-5,CASSQDAGTGGVETQYF
TRBV11-2,TRBJ2-7,CASSLVGQLYEQYF
TRBV10-3,TRBJ2-1,CAISGWEQQNEQFF